This TCR beta chain was profiled in a study of blood T cell repertoires in COVID-19. Germline CDR1 reads SGHVS; CDR2 reads FQNEAQ. CDR3 length: 15 amino acids. V was clipped by 4 bases and J by 3 bases; unmatched bases: 7. TCRdb's copy holds only in-frame clones and misses some; the assay was immunoSEQ multiplex PCR. The data hold about 220,000 clones, with approximately 81% observed a single time. This chain joins TRBV7-8 and TRBJ1-1, with 8 bases aligning to TRBD1. The sequence was obtained from a man younger than 45 with active or convalescent COVID-19. Sequenced material: peripheral blood. In DNA form, the CDR3 reads TGTGCCAGCAGCTGGGACAGGTTCGGCGACACTGAAGCTTTCTTT. Translating it yields CASSWDRFGDTEAFF.